The rows below give T cell receptor beta chains drawn from one sample of a study of cytomegalovirus exposure and HLA in healthy donors. Sequencing used immunoSEQ multiplex PCR; TCRdb keeps in-frame clones, though not all of them. The sample consists of about 130,000 clones, roughly 89% of them appearing once. The sequencing sample was made of PBMCs. All receptors come from a woman aged 25-40 years in good health and CMV-seronegative. Both conserved end residues are part of each CDR3. Some rows have no size entry. The others give once, few or many, or a class for an expanded clone.

TRBV19	TRBJ2-3	-	CASSKWTGTDTQYF
TRBV30	TRBJ2-7	-	CAWRMRGSYEQYF
TRBV7-9	TRBJ2-3	once	CASSLAVRDTQYF
TRBV7-2	TRBJ2-7	-	CASSLAHSGRRHSYEQYF
TRBV30	TRBJ2-2	-	CASQKGVGDTNTGELFF
TRBV7-6	TRBJ2-6	-	CASSGAGLLNSGANVLTF
TRBV7-6	TRBJ1-4	-	CASSEASGLLVDNEKLFF
TRBV28	TRBJ1-5	-	CASSPLRRYSNQPQHF
TRBV5-6	TRBJ1-2	-	CASSTRTGGVYGYTF
TRBV30	TRBJ1-1	-	CAWSVGLGGLGYTEAFF
TRBV9	TRBJ2-2	-	CASSVFSGGAAGELFF
TRBV2	TRBJ1-1	-	CASRILGQRLEAFF
TRBV10-3	TRBJ2-1	-	CAISPGGAGLYNEQFF
TRBV2	TRBJ1-2	-	CASSQGGGGYTF
TRBV15	TRBJ1-1	once	CATSRDLRRDAFF
TRBV28	TRBJ1-2	-	CASSPGQAHNYGYTF
TRBV28	TRBJ2-1	-	CASSLFVTGAYNEQFF
TRBV7-9	TRBJ2-7	few	CASSPLAGGEYEQYF
TRBV7-2	TRBJ2-4	-	CASSLGRGRAKNIQYF
TRBV4-2	TRBJ2-3	few	CASSQDRAGGPDTQYF